This TCR beta chain is drawn from a study of cytomegalovirus exposure and HLA in healthy donors. Whole-study results and caveats: 87-base-pair reads could not separate some V segments, including TRBV6-2 and TRBV6-3.

When sampled, the donors appeared nominally healthy, though they likely had unrecorded immune exposures. To note about this clone: The target antigen is unknown.

The CDR3 is 14 residues long. Germline CDR1 is SGHTA and CDR2 is FQGNSA. V gave up 5 bases and J gave up 5 bases, with 15 bases separating them. The PCR was carried out with 60 Vbeta primers and 13 Jbeta primers. Repertoires were generated with immunoSEQ multiplex PCR, while TCRdb's copy carries only in-frame clones and drops some. This table lists under 130,000 clones. The rearrangement links TRBV7-2 to TRBJ2-5; possibly TRBD1 for D (5 bases). This receptor was taken from a man aged 35 to 55 in good health and CMV-seronegative. The sequencing input was PBMCs. Written as DNA, the CDR3 is TGTGCCAGCAGCCCCGGCCAGGGCTCGGAGACCCAGTACTTC. Its translation is CASSPGQGSETQYF. The full variable domain, completed using reference TRBV7-2 and TRBJ2-5, is GAGVSQSPSNKVTEKGKDVELRCDPISGHTALYWYRQSLGQGLEFLIYFQGNSAPDKSGLPSDRFSAERTGGSVSTLTIQRTQQEDSAVYLCASSPGQGSETQYFGPGTRLLVL.